This T cell receptor beta chain was found in a study of blood T cell repertoires in COVID-19. Study at large: Spain, Italy and the United States supplied samples that represented acute and convalescent COVID-19. T cells, B-cell-depleted T cells, or PBMCs supplied cDNA or gDNA.

This clone occurred a few times. Original methodology: From reference gene primer amplification, estimates of nucleated cell counts were derived. TCRdb's table, derived via immunoSEQ multiplex PCR, lists solely in-frame clones and lacks some. V and J calls and clone size are as listed in that table; D and trimming were resolved from the DNA. The table records 90,000 to 100,000 clones, about 85% of them present only once. The V gene lost 0 bases and the J gene lost 4 bases, with 16 bases spanning the gap. This CDR3 comprises 16 residues. Germline V gene data show CDR1 as SGHNT and CDR2 as YYREEE (reference sequence).

The sequence was collected from a man in his sixties or seventies with acute or convalescent COVID-19. This chain uses TRBV5-4 with TRBJ1-1; D is ambiguous. Sequencing was performed on peripheral blood. CDR3 sequence reads: CASSLASGASGTEAFF. The CDR3 nucleotides are TGTGCCAGCAGCTTGGCCTCGGGTGCGTCGGGCACTGAAGCTTTCTTT.